The 30 T cell receptor beta chains presented below share a single source sample, sequenced in a study of blood T cell repertoires in COVID-19. The repertoire was sequenced with immunoSEQ multiplex PCR; TCRdb's copy has only in-frame clones and lacks some. The data contain nearly 350,000 clones, around four fifths of them singletons. The source material was peripheral blood. These receptors were taken from a young man with active or convalescent COVID-19.

Only a few counts were recorded for this clone. J is TRBJ1-1 and V is TRBV11-3; D gene ambiguous. CDR1 is SGHNT, CDR2 YENEEA, per germline. The CDR3 covers 14 residues. V was clipped by 0 bases and J by 7 bases, with 12 bases between them. For the CDR3, the DNA is TGTGCCAGCAGCTTAGATAGCGCTCCACTTGAAGCTTTCTTT. Protein product: CASSLDSAPLEAFF.

The CDR3 sequence is CASSRPPGQGNSRETQYF. As DNA, the CDR3 is TGTGCCAGCAGCCGACCACCGGGACAGGGGAACTCCCGAGAGACCCAGTACTTC. V is TRBV6-6 and J is TRBJ2-5; TRBD1 matches at 10 bases. V was clipped by 6 bases and J by 4 bases; unmatched bases: 17. The V gene's germline CDR1 is MNHNY and CDR2 SVGAGI (reference sequence). The CDR3 totals 18 residues.

The V and J genes are TRBV7-9 and TRBJ1-2; D remains ambiguous. CDR1 and CDR2 from the germline V gene are SEHNR and FQNEAQ (reference sequence). The CDR3 is 15 amino acids. The V end lost 0 bases, the J end lost 1 base, and 9 bases lay between the germline ends. For the CDR3, the DNA is TGTGCCAGCAGCTTAGCCGGAGTTAATAACTATGGCTACACCTTC. Its translation: CASSLAGVNNYGYTF.

The chain recombines TRBV14 with TRBJ2-2, with 8 positions matching TRBD2. Germline V gene data show CDR1 as SGHDN and CDR2 as FVKESK. Trimming cost V 1 base and J 5 bases; bases outside gene matches: 6. The CDR3 runs to 16 residues. This chain's CDR3 is CASSQGRLAFTGELFF. In DNA form, the CDR3 reads TGTGCCAGCAGCCAAGGTCGACTAGCGTTTACCGGGGAGCTGTTTTTT. Together with reference TRBV14 and TRBJ2-2, the CDR3 gives the full variable domain: EAGVTQFPSHSVIEKGQTVTLRCDPISGHDNLYWYRRVMGKEIKFLLHFVKESKQDESGMPNNRFLAERTGGTYSTLKVQPAELEDSGVYFCASSQGRLAFTGELFFGEGSRLTVL.

The rearrangement uses TRBV24-1 and TRBJ1-5, with 8 bases lining up with TRBD1. The J segment lost 4 bases and the V segment lost 11 bases, leaving 6 bases of the junction unmatched. Germline lookup yields CDR1 KGHDR and CDR2 SFDVKD. The CDR3 has 13 amino acids. The CDR3 loop reads CASQGAWNQPQHF. The CDR3 DNA is TGTGCCAGTCAGGGGGCGTGGAATCAGCCCCAGCATTTT.

The chain has TRBV10-1 and TRBJ2-1; 8 bases map to TRBD1. Germline lookup yields CDR1 WNHNN and CDR2 SYGVQD (reference sequence). This CDR3 region has 16 residues. V lost 2 bases, J lost 5 bases, and 8 bases stayed unmatched. CDR3: CASSEGWTGFDNEQFF. DNA of the CDR3: TGCGCCAGCAGTGAGGGGTGGACAGGGTTCGACAATGAGCAGTTCTTC.

The rearrangement links TRBV4-1 to TRBJ2-7, with D tentatively TRBD2 (6 bases). Per the germline V gene, CDR1 is MGHRA and CDR2 is YSYEKL. The CDR3 length is 15 residues. V shed 0 bases and J shed 4 bases, with 13 bases lying between them. In DNA form, the CDR3 reads TGCGCCAGCAGCCAAGAATTGGAGGGATGGTACGAGCAGTACTTC. The encoded protein is CASSQELEGWYEQYF.

This clone was counted a few times. J is TRBJ1-4 and V is TRBV9; the D is unclear. Germline values: CDR1 SGDLS, CDR2 YYNGEE. V lost 2 bases to trimming and J lost 3 bases, with 11 bases between them. CDR3 length: 15 residues. The CDR3, as DNA: TGTGCCAGCAGCGTCGAGCCGGCGGCTAATGAAAAACTGTTTTTT. Translation: CASSVEPAANEKLFF.

V is TRBV5-4 and J is TRBJ2-3, with 12 bases aligning to TRBD2. Per the germline V gene, CDR1 is SGHNT and CDR2 is YYREEE (reference sequence). This CDR3 comprises 17 residues. V dropped 0 bases and J dropped 5; count of bases not matched to a gene: 7. CDR3 nucleotide sequence: TGTGCCAGCAGCTTGGGGCTAGCGGGAGGGGGGCGAGATACGCAGTATTTT. This codes for CASSLGLAGGGRDTQYF.

The chain couples TRBV9 to TRBJ2-3, with a weak D call TRBD2 (6 bases). The V end lost 0 bases, the J end lost 2 bases, and 13 bases lay between the germline ends. The CDR3 is 16 amino acids. The germline V gene has CDR1 SGDLS and CDR2 YYNGEE. The chain's CDR3 is CASSVGDSLVTDTQYF. The CDR3, as DNA: TGTGCCAGCAGCGTAGGGGACTCGCTCGTCACAGATACGCAGTATTTT.

The V gene is TRBV28, the J gene TRBJ1-4, with D perhaps TRBD1 (6 bases). This CDR3 has 15 amino acids. V was trimmed by 7 bases and J by 4 bases, leaving 16 bases between them. Germline values: CDR1 MDHEN, CDR2 SYDVKM. The CDR3 loop is CASTPGGGGNEKLFF. In DNA, the CDR3 is TGTGCCAGCACTCCTGGAGGGGGGGGTAATGAAAAACTGTTTTTT.

The genes are TRBV20-1 and TRBJ2-3; no clear D. Germline-derived CDR1 and CDR2 are DFQATT and SNEGSKA (reference sequence). The CDR3 spans 16 residues. Trimming cost V 3 bases and J 5 bases, with 21 bases left between them. For the CDR3, the DNA is TGCAGTGCTAGTTGGTCGAGGTTTGCGAGAAAAGATACGCAGTATTTT. Its translation is CSASWSRFARKDTQYF.

This rearrangement joins TRBV6-5 to TRBJ1-4, with D uncertain. Trimming pared 2 bases from V and 5 bases from J, leaving 6 bases between. Germline lookup yields CDR1 MNHEY and CDR2 SVGAGI. CDR3 length: 13 residues. This CDR3 reads CASSYRANEKLFF. The DNA for the CDR3 is TGTGCCAGCAGTTACCGCGCGAATGAAAAACTGTTTTTT.

The V and J genes are TRBV6-6 and TRBJ1-2; possible D gene TRBD1, 6 bases. CDR1 and CDR2 from the germline V gene are MNHNY and SVGAGI (reference sequence). With 2 bases removed from V and 6 bases from J, the gap between germline ends came to 13 bases. The CDR3 is 14 amino acids. The CDR3 here is CASSYGGGPHGYTF. The CDR3 nucleotides read TGTGCCAGCAGTTACGGGGGGGGGCCACATGGCTACACCTTC.

The CDR3 coding sequence is TGTGCCAGCAGTTACGCCGGAGGTCGGGCTGGGGCCAACGTCCTGACTTTC. Translating gives CASSYAGGRAGANVLTF. This chain uses TRBV6-2 or TRBV6-3 with TRBJ2-6; possible D gene TRBD2, 5 bases. Trimming stripped 2 bases from V and 2 bases from J, with 13 bases between. Germline CDR1 and CDR2: MNHEY and SVGEGT. The CDR3 totals 17 residues.

This chain joins TRBV18 and TRBJ2-7; D uncertain. CDR1 KGHSH and CDR2 LQKENI come from the germline V gene. V lost 2 bases and J 3 bases, leaving 8 bases between the germline ends. This CDR3 region has 13 residues. CDR3 sequence: CASSPARDYEQYF. The CDR3 DNA follows: TGTGCCAGCTCACCAGCTAGAGACTACGAGCAGTACTTC.

V gene TRBV27 combines with J gene TRBJ1-2, with TRBD1 matching over 11 bases. CDR1 is MNHEY and CDR2 is SMNVEV in the germline V gene (reference sequence). V dropped 6 bases and J dropped 7; count of bases not matched to a gene: 13. This CDR3 is built from 16 residues. The CDR3 nucleotides read TGTGCCAGCAGGACTACCTGGACAGGGGGCAACGGTGGCTACACCTTC. It translates to CASRTTWTGGNGGYTF.

The chain carries TRBV7-2 and TRBJ1-2, with D tentatively TRBD1 (6 bases). Germline V gene data show CDR1 as SGHTA and CDR2 as FQGNSA. The length of the CDR3 is 14 residues. Trimming shortened V by 5 bases and J by 4 bases, and 14 bases separated the two germline ends. CDR3 in amino acids: CASSPEGQIYGYTF. Written as DNA, the CDR3 is TGTGCCAGCAGCCCAGAAGGACAGATCTATGGCTACACCTTC.

CDR3 region: CASSVATRSSYNSPLHF. CDR3 sequence (DNA): TGTGCCAGCAGCGTAGCTACCCGGAGCTCCTATAATTCACCCCTCCACTTT. This chain uses TRBV9 with TRBJ1-6; the D is unclear. Germline V CDR1 and CDR2: SGDLS, YYNGEE. V shed 0 bases and J shed 0 bases, with 10 bases lying between them. This CDR3 contains 17 residues.

The rearrangement links TRBV3-1 (or the pseudogene TRBV3-2) to TRBJ2-5; 10 bases match TRBD1. The CDR3 consists of 17 residues. The junction had 6 bases not matched to a gene; V was cut back by 0 bases and J by 2 bases. Germline-derived CDR1 and CDR2 are LGHDT and YNNKEL (reference sequence). The CDR3 region has the DNA TGTGCCAGCAGCCAAGATCTGGACAGGGGGGAACAAGAGACCCAGTACTTC. Amino acids: CASSQDLDRGEQETQYF.

This clone was detected only once. The chain couples TRBV7-6 to TRBJ2-5; a possible D gene is TRBD1 (7 bases). V lost 7 bases and J 7 bases, leaving 13 bases between the germline ends. CDR3 length: 12 residues. Per germline, CDR1 SGHVS and CDR2 FNYEAQ. The CDR3 protein is CASTIQGGTQYF. CDR3 sequence (DNA): TGTGCCAGCACCATTCAGGGGGGGACCCAGTACTTC.

The genes are TRBV30 and TRBJ1-3, with D possibly being TRBD1 (6 bases). Trimming took off 3 bases at V and 3 bases at J, with 9 bases between the two ends. Germline V lookup: CDR1 GTSNPN, CDR2 SVGIG (reference sequence). The CDR3 consists of 13 residues. The CDR3 nucleotides are TGTGCCTGGAGGGGGGCTGGTGGAAACACCATATATTTT. Translating it yields CAWRGAGGNTIYF.

This chain uses TRBV10-3 with TRBJ2-1, with 13 bases that match TRBD2. Germline-derived CDR1 and CDR2 are ENHRY and SYGVKD. The junction had 4 bases not matched to a gene; V was cut back by 6 bases and J by 5 bases. The CDR3 spans 15 residues. DNA of the CDR3: TGTGCCATCAGCCAGGGACTAGCGGGGAACAATGAGCAGTTCTTC. This gives the protein CAISQGLAGNNEQFF.

The chain employs TRBV3-1 (or the pseudogene TRBV3-2) and TRBJ1-1; D might be TRBD1 (6 bases). The V gene's germline CDR1 is LGHDT and CDR2 YNNKEL (reference sequence). Trimming removed 4 bases at V and 2 bases at J, with 11 bases between. The length of the CDR3 is 14 residues. The CDR3 loop reads CASSPRGGNTEAFF. The CDR3 DNA reads as TGTGCCAGCAGCCCCCGAGGGGGTAACACTGAAGCTTTCTTT.

The J gene is TRBJ2-3, the V gene TRBV10-3; D might be TRBD2 (5 bases). CDR3 length equals 15 residues. Trimming pared 2 bases from V and 2 bases from J, leaving 11 bases between. Germline loops: CDR1 ENHRY, CDR2 SYGVKD. CDR3 DNA: TGTGCCATCAGTGAGGGGAGTCTAGACACAGATACGCAGTATTTT. Its translation: CAISEGSLDTDTQYF.

This chain links TRBV30 with TRBJ2-7; TRBD2 aligns across 8 bases. CDR1 GTSNPN and CDR2 SVGIG come from the germline V gene (reference sequence). This CDR3 contains 14 residues. V was clipped by 7 bases and J by 2 bases; unmatched bases: 10. The chain's CDR3 is CASTLVAGTYEQYF. CDR3 nucleotides: TGTGCCTCTACCCTAGTAGCGGGGACCTACGAGCAGTACTTC. Full variable domain (missing parts from reference TRBV30 and TRBJ2-7): SQTIHQWPATLVQPVGSPLSLECTVEGTSNPNLYWYRQAAGRGLQLLFYSVGIGQISSEVPQNLSASRPQDRQFILSSKKLLLSDSGFYLCASTLVAGTYEQYFGPGTRLTVT.

This clone was recorded only once. The V gene is TRBV11-2, the J gene TRBJ2-7, with D perhaps matching TRBD1 (6 bases). V was cut by 5 bases and J by 2 bases, with 13 bases left in between. The length of the CDR3 is 14 residues. CDR1 SGHAT and CDR2 FQNNGV come from the germline V gene. CDR3 sequence reads: CASSPRTVAYEQYF. The CDR3 region has the DNA TGTGCCAGCAGCCCTAGGACAGTAGCCTACGAGCAGTACTTC.

This rearrangement joins TRBV5-1 to TRBJ2-1; 10 bases line up with TRBD2. The junction had 7 bases not matched to a gene; V was cut back by 0 bases and J by 4 bases. The CDR3 length is 17 residues. Germline CDR1 is SGHRS and CDR2 is YFSETQ. Here the CDR3 DNA reads TGCGCCAGCAGCTTGGGCCCTAGCGGGGGCCTATACAATGAGCAGTTCTTC. Amino acid sequence: CASSLGPSGGLYNEQFF.

The chain combines TRBV4-1 with TRBJ2-1; D possibly corresponds to TRBD2 (6 bases). Trimming removed 1 base at V and 3 bases at J, with 19 bases between. The CDR3 has 18 amino acids. CDR1 MGHRA and CDR2 YSYEKL come from the germline V gene. The CDR3 sequence is CASSQVGLTTVYYNEQFF. In DNA form, the CDR3 reads TGCGCCAGCAGCCAAGTCGGACTAACAACCGTCTACTACAATGAGCAGTTCTTC.

The chain recombines TRBV7-9 with TRBJ2-7; D possibly corresponds to TRBD2 (6 bases). Per germline, CDR1 SEHNR and CDR2 FQNEAQ (reference sequence). The length of the CDR3 is 15 residues. V gave up 6 bases and J gave up 0 bases, with 15 bases separating them. Written as DNA, the CDR3 is TGTGCCAGCAGGTACAGTAGCGGTGCCTCCTACGAGCAGTACTTC. Residues: CASRYSSGASYEQYF.